This entry concerns a single T cell receptor beta chain. This clonotype has at least ten counts. Its cognate antigen has yet to be identified. Per-base qualities were not stored, and no clone one base away is much larger. Inclusive of the bounding cysteine and phenylalanine, the CDR3 is 13 residues long. The kept DNA is CDR3 alone, 39 bases in frame from the first base. CDR1 and CDR2, per the germline V gene, are ENHRY and SYGVKD. Trimming at the junction amounts to 8 bases on V and 2 bases on J, and the germline ends lie 7 bases apart. The record originates from a study of response to subunit inactivated influenza vaccine (dated by TCRdb to the late 2010s). General notes on the study: The study used deep quantitative T cell receptor repertoire profiling to track responses to a trivalent subunit inactivated influenza vaccine. What the study reported, not specific to this receptor: It was suggested by the authors that each seasonal influenza vaccination may recruit only a limited number of new T cells.

Libraries came from RT-PCR. The sequencer was an Illumina HiSeq 2500. Using fastp trimming at Q25 and MiXCR clonotype assembly, TCRdb reanalyzed the public sequencing data and kept in-frame beta chains. Every distinct CDR3 protein forms one entry, paired with its most common genes and DNA. This sample has 450,000 to 700,000 distinct CDR3 sequences in its table, and around 13% of those were observed once. Over 8.5% of the sample is in the top ten clones. The source is a middle-aged man who received an inactivated influenza vaccine. Donor details come from another sample of the same person, matched by shared clones. The rearranged chain carries TRBV10-3 and TRBJ2-6; no D gene call is confident. This specimen consisted of PBMCs from blood, obtained less than 13 days after vaccination. The CDR3 protein is CAISRPGANVLTF. Here is the DNA: TGTGCCATCTCTCGTCCTGGGGCCAACGTCCTGACTTTC.